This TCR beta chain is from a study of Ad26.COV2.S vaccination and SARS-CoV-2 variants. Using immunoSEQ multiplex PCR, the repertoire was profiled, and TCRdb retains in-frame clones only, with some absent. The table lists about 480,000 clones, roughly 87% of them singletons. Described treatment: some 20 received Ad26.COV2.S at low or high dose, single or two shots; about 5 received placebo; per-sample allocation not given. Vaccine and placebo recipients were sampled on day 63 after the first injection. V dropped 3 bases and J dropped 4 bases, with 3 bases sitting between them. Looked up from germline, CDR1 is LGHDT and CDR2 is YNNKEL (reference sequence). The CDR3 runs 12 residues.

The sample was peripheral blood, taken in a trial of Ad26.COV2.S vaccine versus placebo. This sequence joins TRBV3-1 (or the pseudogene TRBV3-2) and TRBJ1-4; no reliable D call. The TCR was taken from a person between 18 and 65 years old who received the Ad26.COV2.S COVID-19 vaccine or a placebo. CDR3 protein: CASSQINEKLFF. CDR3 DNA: TGTGCCAGCAGCCAGATTAATGAAAAACTGTTTTTT.